These 14 T cell receptor beta chains came from one sample sequenced in a study of Ad26.COV2.S vaccination and SARS-CoV-2 variants. Treatment given: approximately 18 received Ad26.COV2.S at low or high dose, single or two shots; roughly 5 received placebo; per-sample allocation not given. Samples were taken on day 63 after the first vaccine or placebo injection. Generated by immunoSEQ multiplex PCR, the TCRdb table keeps only in-frame clones and is missing some. The sample lists fewer than 800,000 clones, more than 70% occurring once. Sequences were derived from peripheral blood, sampled in a trial of Ad26.COV2.S vaccine versus placebo. The receptors come from a person aged 18 to 65 who received the Ad26.COV2.S COVID-19 vaccine or a placebo.

This clone has a handful of counts. The V call is TRBV11-3, the J call TRBJ2-3; D gene ambiguous. V was cut by 7 bases and J by 0 bases, with 11 bases left in between. The germline CDR1 and CDR2 sequences are SGHNT and YENEEA. The CDR3 has 14 residues. This CDR3 reads CASTKGGSTDTQYF. The CDR3 nucleotides are TGTGCCAGCACCAAAGGCGGTAGCACAGATACGCAGTATTTT.

The CDR3 DNA follows: TGTGCCAGCTCACCCAGGGGCCAGAGCTCTGGGGCCAACGTCCTGACTTTC. This codes for CASSPRGQSSGANVLTF. V is TRBV18 and J is TRBJ2-6; D is perhaps TRBD1 (6 bases). The CDR3 sequence is 17 residues long. Per the germline V gene, CDR1 is KGHSH and CDR2 is LQKENI. V lost 3 bases and J 0 bases, leaving 12 bases between the germline ends.

The genes are TRBV18 and TRBJ2-3; 7 bases line up with TRBD1. J was trimmed by 4 bases and V by 1 base; bases with no gene match: 2. The CDR3 contains 14 residues. CDR1 is KGHSH, CDR2 LQKENI, per germline. This CDR3 is CASSPRQGPDTQYF. As DNA, the CDR3 is TGTGCCAGCTCACCACGACAGGGACCAGATACGCAGTATTTT.

With respect to this clone: At the DNA level, this CDR3 is encoded by other sequences in the same sample as well. The chain links TRBV10-3 to TRBJ1-6; 8 bases map to TRBD1. The CDR3 covers 14 residues. Germline V gene data show CDR1 as ENHRY and CDR2 as SYGVKD. V was clipped by 4 bases and J by 7 bases; unmatched bases: 3. The CDR3 protein is CAISVTGGNSPLHF. The CDR3 bases are TGTGCCATCAGTGTTACAGGGGGGAATTCACCCCTCCACTTT.

The chain recombines TRBV18 with TRBJ2-2; tentatively, D is TRBD2 (6 bases). The V gene lost 3 bases and the J gene lost 6 bases, with 14 bases spanning the gap. The CDR3 loop spans 15 amino acids. Germline V CDR1 and CDR2: KGHSH, LQKENI. The CDR3 region has the DNA TGTGCCAGCTCACCGGAGGCGGGATATGCCGGGGAGCTGTTTTTT. It is translated as CASSPEAGYAGELFF.

The chain couples TRBV12-3 or TRBV12-4 to TRBJ1-1; no reliable D call. The V end lost 6 bases, the J end lost 6 bases, and 11 bases lay between the germline ends. The CDR3 sequence is 12 residues long. CDR3 in amino acids: CASSRLKSEAFF. In DNA, the CDR3 is TGTGCCAGCAGCCGCCTGAAGTCTGAAGCTTTCTTT.

This rearrangement joins TRBV30 to TRBJ1-5; D might be TRBD1 (6 bases). This CDR3 has 14 amino acids. Germline V gene lookup returns CDR1 GTSNPN and CDR2 SVGIG (reference sequence). V dropped 1 base and J dropped 4 bases, with 11 bases sitting between them. The CDR3 region has the DNA TGTGCCTGGAGTGCCCTCACAGGGAATCAGCCCCAGCATTTT. Protein: CAWSALTGNQPQHF.

This chain links TRBV27 with TRBJ1-2; D call uncertain. The germline CDR1 and CDR2 sequences are MNHEY and SMNVEV (reference sequence). The CDR3 covers 15 residues. V was shortened by 5 bases and J by 5 bases, with 18 bases between the two germline ends. The CDR3 DNA sequence: TGTGCCAGCAGTCCCTGGACCGGGGTCCGTTATGGCTACACCTTC. Translating gives CASSPWTGVRYGYTF.

The gene calls are TRBV7-2 and TRBJ1-2; TRBD1 matches 7 bases. Germline trimming cut 5 bases from V and 2 bases from J; bases unmatched to any gene: 2. Per the germline V gene, CDR1 is SGHTA and CDR2 is FQGNSA. CDR3 length equals 13 residues. CDR3 residues: CASSVDRNYGYTF. CDR3 sequence (DNA): TGTGCCAGCAGCGTGGACAGGAACTATGGCTACACCTTC.

V gene TRBV6-5 combines with J gene TRBJ1-4; TRBD1 agrees at 9 bases. The ends lost 4 bases at V and 8 bases at J; junction bases unmatched: 5. CDR3 length: 14 amino acids. The germline gives CDR1 MNHEY, CDR2 SVGAGI. For the CDR3, the DNA is TGTGCCAGCAGTTTGGACAGGGGCGAGGAAAAACTGTTTTTT. Translated, it gives CASSLDRGEEKLFF.

The chain carries TRBV6-5 and TRBJ2-1; no clear D. In germline, CDR1 is MNHEY, CDR2 SVGAGI. Trimming shortened V by 2 bases and J by 10 bases, and 18 bases separated the two germline ends. The CDR3 has 15 residues. The CDR3 loop is CASSYDEGNLREQFF. DNA of the CDR3: TGTGCCAGCAGTTACGATGAAGGCAACCTTCGGGAGCAGTTCTTC.

J is TRBJ1-5 and V is TRBV28; no definite D call. CDR3 length equals 12 residues. Looked up from germline, CDR1 is MDHEN and CDR2 is SYDVKM. Between the trimmed V and J ends, which lost 10 bases and 7 bases, there was a span of 14 bases. The CDR3 nucleotides read TGTGCCACCTCGACCCTAATACAGCCCCAGCATTTT. Its protein product is CATSTLIQPQHF. Supplemented by reference TRBV28 and TRBJ1-5, the full variable domain reads DVKVTQSSRYLVKRTGEKVFLECVQDMDHENMFWYRQDPGLGLRLIYFSYDVKMKEKGDIPEGYSVSREKKERFSLILESASTNQTSMYLCATSTLIQPQHFGDGTRLSIL.

The J gene is TRBJ2-2, the V gene TRBV19, with D maybe TRBD1 (6 bases). CDR3 length: 12 amino acids. Between the trimmed V and J ends, which lost 9 bases and 6 bases, there was a span of 11 bases. Germline-derived CDR1 and CDR2 are LNHDA and SQIVND (reference sequence). The DNA for the CDR3 is TGTGCCAGCGGACAGTTCGCCGGGGAGCTGTTTTTT. Protein product: CASGQFAGELFF.

The chain carries TRBV29-1 and TRBJ1-4; 7 bases are a match to TRBD1. This CDR3 comprises 13 residues. The V and J ends lost 5 bases and 3 bases, in that order; junction bases with no gene match: 3. Germline CDR1 SQVTM, CDR2 ANQGSEA. The CDR3 region is CSVTGVPNEKLFF. DNA of the CDR3: TGCAGCGTTACAGGGGTGCCTAATGAAAAACTGTTTTTT.